This TCR beta chain was recorded in a study of blood T cell repertoires in COVID-19. Study-level information: Whether acute or convalescent, the COVID-19 samples came from the United States, Italy and Spain. T cells, B-cell-depleted T cells, or PBMCs supplied cDNA or gDNA.

V gave up 0 bases and J gave up 0 bases, with 8 bases separating them. The germline V gene encodes CDR1 MNHEY and CDR2 SVGAGI. The CDR3 contains 15 residues. Original processing methods: It was from reference gene primer amplification that nucleated cell counts were estimated. TCRdb's table, derived via immunoSEQ multiplex PCR, lists solely in-frame clones and lacks some. V and J calls and clone size are as listed in that table; D and trimming were resolved from the DNA. The data hold some 290,000 clones, with around 87% observed a single time. Sequencing was carried out using peripheral blood. This TCR was sampled from a woman in her forties or fifties who had recovered from COVID-19. The chain links TRBV6-5 to TRBJ1-2, with D possibly matching TRBD1 (6 bases). The CDR3 nucleotides are TGTGCCAGCAGTTACTCGGACAGTTCTAACTATGGCTACACCTTC. Translated, it gives CASSYSDSSNYGYTF.